These 25 T cell receptor beta chains originate from one sample sequenced in a study of T cell repertoires in cytomegalovirus infection. Antigens for these TCRs are unknown. Via MiXCR, TCRdb re-called the reads, giving one row per CDR3 protein. The sample contains roughly 990,000 distinct CDR3 sequences, 30% to 40% of which appear only once. The source was cultured CD8+ T cells from PBMCs, collected from culture after CMV antigen stimulation. These receptors were collected from a human donor in good health (CMV status not recorded). Some clones in this sample may be carry-over from other donors' samples.

The rearrangement uses TRBV11-3 and TRBJ2-3, with 8 bases identical to TRBD1. In germline, CDR1 is SGHNT, CDR2 YENEEA. V shed 3 bases, J shed 5 bases, and the junction held 4 bases outside the gene matches. CDR3 length: 14 residues. The CDR3, as DNA: TGTGCCAGCAGCTTGCGTACAGGGGGAGATACGCAGTATTTT. Protein product: CASSLRTGGDTQYF.

Comments on this clonotype: One end of the junction varies from germline; a read error may be responsible. This chain links TRBV12-3 or TRBV12-4 with TRBJ2-3; TRBD1 might be the D (6 bases). This CDR3 is 15 amino acids long. CDR3 DNA: TGTGCCAGCACTTTAAGTCAGGGGCTGGGAGATACGCAGTATTTT. It codes for CASTLSQGLGDTQYF.

The CDR3 DNA sequence: TGCGCCAGCAGTTACGCAGGGGGGAGGGCCTACAATGAGCAGTTCTTC. Amino acids: CASSYAGGRAYNEQFF. The chain recombines TRBV23-1 with TRBJ2-1, with D perhaps given as TRBD1 or TRBD2 (7 bases each). TRBV23-1 carries the ORF label, with uncertain function. This CDR3 is 16 amino acids long. Trimming shortened V by 5 bases and J by 2 bases, and 16 bases separated the two germline ends.

The V and J genes are TRBV24-1 and TRBJ2-3, with D possibly being TRBD1 (6 bases). The CDR3 contains 13 residues. Between the trimmed V and J ends, which lost 3 bases and 5 bases, there was a span of 8 bases. Per the germline V gene, CDR1 is KGHDR and CDR2 is SFDVKD. The CDR3 DNA reads as TGTGCCACCAGTGATCCGACAGGAGATACGCAGTATTTT. Protein sequence: CATSDPTGDTQYF.

The chain couples TRBV20-1 to TRBJ2-2; D remains ambiguous. V was clipped by 0 bases and J by 1 base, with 6 bases between them. The CDR3 runs 14 residues. CDR1 and CDR2 from the germline V gene are DFQATT and SNEGSKA (reference sequence). CDR3 loop: CSARDPGNTGELFF. DNA of the CDR3: TGCAGTGCTAGAGATCCTGGGAACACCGGGGAGCTGTTTTTT.

As regards this clonotype: A much more abundant neighbour one base away suggests this may be a read error. The rearrangement links TRBV7-6 to TRBJ1-4; the D is unclear. CDR3 size: 14 residues. CDR1 SGHVS and CDR2 FNYEAQ come from the germline V gene. The ends were cut back, 5 bases at V and 2 bases at J, with 9 bases in the middle. Here the CDR3 DNA reads TGTGCCAGCAGCATACTGGGGACTAATGAAAAACTGTTTTTT. Translation: CASSILGTNEKLFF.

This clonotype was detected many times. The chain uses TRBV3-1 and TRBJ1-2; possible D gene TRBD1, 5 bases. The CDR3 loop spans 13 amino acids. The germline V and J ends were trimmed by 1 base and 7 bases, with 10 bases remaining between them. Germline CDR1 is LGHDT and CDR2 is YNNKEL (reference sequence). CDR3 DNA sequence: TGTGCCAGCAGCCAAGGGGGGGTGGCTGGCTACACCTTC. Encoded protein: CASSQGGVAGYTF.

CDR3 bases: TGCAGTGCTAGGTTGGGGAGGGGGCAGTACTTC. It translates to CSARLGRGQYF. This chain uses TRBV20-1 with TRBJ2-7; 7 bases are shared with TRBD2. V gave up 3 bases and J gave up 9 bases; unmatched junction bases: 5. Germline CDR1 DFQATT, CDR2 SNEGSKA (reference sequence). The CDR3 runs to 11 residues.

This clonotype has more than one count but fewer than ten. The chain carries TRBV6-1 and TRBJ2-1; 7 positions match TRBD2. The V segment lost 5 bases and the J segment 6 bases; nucleotides outside the gene matches: 10. Germline V gene data show CDR1 as MNHNS and CDR2 as SASEGT. The CDR3 covers 15 residues. The chain's CDR3 is CASSYRASGPNEQFF. In DNA form, the CDR3 reads TGTGCCAGCAGTTACCGGGCTAGCGGCCCCAATGAGCAGTTCTTC.

The genes are TRBV27 and TRBJ2-1; D tentatively fits TRBD1 or TRBD2 (5 bases each). The V end lost 2 bases, the J end lost 5 bases, and 13 bases lay between the germline ends. CDR1 and CDR2 (germline): MNHEY, SMNVEV (reference sequence). This CDR3 is 15 amino acids long. CDR3 region: CASSLTGTLNNEQFF. The CDR3, as DNA: TGTGCCAGCAGTTTAACCGGGACCCTTAACAATGAGCAGTTCTTC.

About this clonotype itself: This clone may be a read error of a much larger clone one base away. CDR3 amino acids: CANSSAPTTVQETQYF. As DNA, the CDR3 is TGTGCCAACAGTTCCGCGCCCACGACTGTACAAGAGACCCAGTACTTC. This chain uses TRBV6-5 with TRBJ2-5; D ambiguous. Germline values: CDR1 MNHEY, CDR2 SVGAGI. CDR3 length: 16 residues.

The chain uses TRBV5-8 and TRBJ2-4; 8 nucleotides match TRBD2. Trimming took 1 base from V and 5 from J; bases not matched to a gene: 8. The CDR3 sequence is 16 residues long. In germline, CDR1 is SGHTS, CDR2 YDEGEE. The CDR3 sequence is CASSLYAGGLQNIQYF. The CDR3 nucleotides are TGTGCCAGCAGCTTGTATGCGGGGGGCCTCCAAAACATTCAGTACTTC.

This clonotype was seen more than once but under ten times. This chain links TRBV11-2 with TRBJ2-1; 7 bases are shared with TRBD2. This CDR3 comprises 18 residues. Germline-derived CDR1 and CDR2 are SGHAT and FQNNGV. V gave up 2 bases and J gave up 0 bases; unmatched junction bases: 10. The CDR3 protein is CASSLSERGIFSYNEQFF. Here the CDR3 DNA reads TGTGCCAGCAGCTTATCCGAGCGGGGTATTTTCTCCTACAATGAGCAGTTCTTC.

The V and J genes are TRBV4-1 and TRBJ2-1; 12 bases fit TRBD2. The germline V gene has CDR1 MGHRA and CDR2 YSYEKL. CDR3 size: 19 residues. V dropped 1 base and J dropped 3; count of bases not matched to a gene: 10. The CDR3 DNA reads as TGCGCCAGCAGCCAAGCTCCCCTCTTGACTAGCGGGGGCTACAATGAGCAGTTCTTC. It encodes CASSQAPLLTSGGYNEQFF.

This clonotype was found a few times. The chain links TRBV7-9 to TRBJ1-5, with a weak D call TRBD1 (6 bases). The CDR3 runs 16 residues. The germline CDR1 and CDR2 sequences are SEHNR and FQNEAQ (reference sequence). The germline V and J ends were trimmed by 1 base and 5 bases, with 15 bases remaining between them. For the CDR3, the DNA is TGTGCCAGCAGCTTAGGCCCTGGGGGGCGGGATCAGCCCCAGCATTTT. Its translation is CASSLGPGGRDQPQHF.

This clonotype was observed a few times. The chain employs TRBV20-1 and TRBJ1-1; D unresolved. The CDR3 consists of 12 residues. CDR1 and CDR2 (germline): DFQATT, SNEGSKA (reference sequence). With 5 bases removed from V and 0 bases from J, the gap between germline ends came to 7 bases. The CDR3 coding sequence is TGCAGTGCTTCCTATTTGAACACTGAAGCTTTCTTT. Translating gives CSASYLNTEAFF.

The chain couples TRBV5-6 to TRBJ2-3; D is unclear. This CDR3 comprises 17 residues. CDR1 SGHDT and CDR2 YYEEEE come from the germline V gene. V dropped 3 bases and J dropped 2 bases, with 19 bases sitting between them. The CDR3, as DNA: TGTGCCAGCAGCTACCATTTCGATGGGCAGAACACAGATACGCAGTATTTT. Its protein is CASSYHFDGQNTDTQYF.

The gene calls are TRBV6-6 and TRBJ2-7; 7 positions match TRBD2. Germline trimming cut 5 bases from V and 5 bases from J; bases unmatched to any gene: 12. The CDR3 runs to 15 residues. In germline, CDR1 is MNHNY, CDR2 SVGAGI (reference sequence). The CDR3 DNA sequence: TGTGCCAGCAGTGCCCACCCGGGGGGAACTCACGAGCAGTACGTC. Amino acid sequence: CASSAHPGGTHEQYV.

The V gene is TRBV27, the J gene TRBJ2-7, with 9 bases that match TRBD1. Germline CDR1 is MNHEY and CDR2 is SMNVEV (reference sequence). The CDR3 spans 15 residues. J lost 1 base, V lost 6 bases, and 7 bases had no gene match. The CDR3 DNA reads as TGTGCCAGCAGGCGCCGGGGGACAGGGTCCTACGAGCAGTACTTC. Protein: CASRRRGTGSYEQYF.

This clonotype was counted between two and nine times. The V call is TRBV27, the J call TRBJ2-3; D is possibly TRBD1 (7 bases). CDR3 length: 16 residues. Germline V gene data show CDR1 as MNHEY and CDR2 as SMNVEV (reference sequence). V lost 1 base to trimming and J lost 2 bases, with 13 bases between them. The CDR3 loop reads CASSLFPRGVTDTQYF. The CDR3 nucleotides are TGTGCCAGCAGTTTATTCCCCAGGGGGGTCACAGATACGCAGTATTTT.

This clonotype appeared a single time. V and J are TRBV23-1 and TRBJ2-2; 8 nucleotides agree with TRBD1. TRBV23-1 is recorded as an ORF, its role being uncertain. The CDR3 runs to 16 residues. The J segment lost 4 bases and the V segment lost 4 bases, leaving 8 bases of the junction unmatched. The CDR3 loop is CASSPRQGHITGELFF. In nucleotides, the CDR3 is TGCGCCAGCAGTCCGCGACAGGGGCACATCACCGGGGAGCTGTTTTTT.

CDR3 protein: CASTQGGQSTDTQYF. CDR3 coding DNA: TGTGCCAGCACCCAGGGAGGACAGAGCACAGATACGCAGTATTTT. The J gene is TRBJ2-3, the V gene TRBV7-6; D could derive from TRBD1 or TRBD2 (6 bases each). Trimming cost V 7 bases and J 0 bases, with 14 bases left between them. The V gene's germline CDR1 is SGHVS and CDR2 FNYEAQ. This CDR3 is built from 15 residues.

The V gene is TRBV12-5, the J gene TRBJ2-7; TRBD1 matches 8 bases. CDR1 LGHNT and CDR2 FRNRAP come from the germline V gene. V dropped 4 bases and J dropped 3; count of bases not matched to a gene: 5. The CDR3 totals 14 residues. The CDR3 bases are TGTGCTAGTGGTTACAGGGGGGAGAACTACGAGCAGTACTTC. It is translated as CASGYRGENYEQYF. The whole variable domain, remainder taken from reference TRBV12-5 and TRBJ2-7, is DARVTQTPRHKVTEMGQEVTMRCQPILGHNTVFWYRQTMMQGLELLAYFRNRAPLDDSGMPKDRFSAEMPDATLATLKIQPSEPRDSAVYFCASGYRGENYEQYFGPGTRLTVT.

The chain has TRBV2 and TRBJ2-2; a possible D gene is TRBD1 (5 bases). The CDR3 is made up of 14 amino acids. Germline loops: CDR1 SNHLY, CDR2 FYNNEI. Trimming took off 7 bases at V and 3 bases at J, with 12 bases between the two ends. The CDR3 DNA sequence: TGTGCCAGCACAGGGTCTTGGGACACCGGGGAGCTGTTTTTT. It yields the protein CASTGSWDTGELFF.

The chain combines TRBV10-3 with TRBJ2-5; 10 bases map to TRBD2. V gave up 5 bases and J gave up 3 bases; unmatched junction bases: 3. Germline V gene sequence: CDR1 ENHRY, CDR2 SYGVKD. The CDR3 has 14 amino acids. In DNA form, the CDR3 reads TGTGCCATCAGTCCCCTAGCGGGGGAAGAGACCCAGTACTTC. It is translated as CAISPLAGEETQYF.